This TCR beta chain was sequenced for a study of breast tumors, draining lymph nodes, adjacent tissues. Findings and limits, study-wide: That most tumor T cells come from lymph nodes remained unproven. Tumor repertoires ranked between lymph nodes and nontumor tissue in diversity, with V and J gene preferences.

TCRdb reanalysed the multiplex PCR reads using MiXCR and keeps one entry per CDR3 protein. The sample consists of fewer than 15,000 distinct CDR3 sequences, about 62% of them appearing once. Germline assignment: CDR1 KGHDR and CDR2 SFDVKD. The CDR3 loop spans 18 amino acids. The junction had 13 bases not matched to a gene; V was cut back by 2 bases and J by 5 bases. Notes on this clonotype: Its antigen is unknown.

The sequence was obtained from a female donor with breast cancer. Some clones in this sample may be carry-over from other donors' samples. The chain employs TRBV24-1 and TRBJ2-3, with TRBD2 matching over 9 bases. Material: tumor-adjacent breast tissue. The CDR3 reads CATSDYVSSGRRKDTQYF. CDR3 DNA sequence: TGTGCCACCAGTGATTACGTCAGCAGCGGGAGGCGTAAAGATACGCAGTATTTT.